The clone carrying this T cell receptor (beta chain) has a single count. The protocol was immunoSEQ multiplex PCR, while the TCRdb copy is restricted to in-frame clones and leaves out a portion. In the table there are around 310,000 clones, around 92% of which are singletons. V shed 2 bases and J 7 bases; nucleotides not matched to a gene: 4. In germline, CDR1 is MNHEY, CDR2 SVGAGI. The CDR3 is made up of 14 amino acids. The sample comes from a study of blood T cell repertoires in COVID-19. The overall study: Samples representing acute and convalescent COVID-19 were sourced from the United States, Italy and Spain. PBMCs, B-cell-depleted T cells, or T cells were the source of the cDNA or gDNA that made up the material.

Clinical histories supplied by participants themselves formed the basis of cohort assignment. Each recovered donor of Cohort 3 presented with two negative PCRs, clearance, or symptom resolution. V usage is TRBV6-5 and J usage is TRBJ1-1; 10 bases are shared with TRBD1. The clonotype originates from a woman aged 25 to 39 who had recovered from COVID-19. The sequenced material came from PBMCs or T cells enriched from blood (not recorded which). This chain's CDR3 is CASSYGTGAIEAFF. The DNA for the CDR3 is TGTGCCAGCAGTTACGGGACAGGGGCCATTGAAGCTTTCTTT.